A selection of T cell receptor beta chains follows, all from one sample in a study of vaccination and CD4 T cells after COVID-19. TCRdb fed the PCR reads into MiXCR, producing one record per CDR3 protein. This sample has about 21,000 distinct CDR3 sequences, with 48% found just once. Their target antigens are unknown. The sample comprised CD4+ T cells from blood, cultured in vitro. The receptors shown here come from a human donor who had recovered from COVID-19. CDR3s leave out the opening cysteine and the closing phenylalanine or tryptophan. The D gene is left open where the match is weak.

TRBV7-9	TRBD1	ASSFHRDQGGELF
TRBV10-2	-	ASSANRREKLF
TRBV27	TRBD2	ASSSGGGELF
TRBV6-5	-	ASSYRGSSYNEQF
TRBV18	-	ASSPAGTEVEAF
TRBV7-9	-	ASRPRPLRRAGANVLT
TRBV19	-	ASSPGYNSPLH
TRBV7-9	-	ASSLVAGPEAF
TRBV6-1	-	ASTTGRRYEQY
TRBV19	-	ASSRTGLDEQF
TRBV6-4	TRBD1	ASSDQTGKGYT
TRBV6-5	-	ASSYSSDYEQY
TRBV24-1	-	ATSDFGGELF
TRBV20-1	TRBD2	SARSAGGYYEQY
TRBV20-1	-	SARPVASAYGYT
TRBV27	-	ASRVFMNTEAF
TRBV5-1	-	ASSLEQGRAYGYT
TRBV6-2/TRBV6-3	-	AGHTTGQETQY
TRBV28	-	ASIPRANQPQH
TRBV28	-	ASNYRGVGNSPLH
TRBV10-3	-	AISNQGSSYEQY
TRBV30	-	AWSVWDQPQH
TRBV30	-	AWRPRNNSPLH
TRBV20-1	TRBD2	SARKLAASYEQY
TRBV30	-	AWSVSGEGEQY
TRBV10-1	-	ASKKTGNTEAF
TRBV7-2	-	ASSLNSQETQY
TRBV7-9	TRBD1	ASSLNRGRRTGELF
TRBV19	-	ASSISAEEPQH
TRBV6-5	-	ASSYSGMKIEDTQY
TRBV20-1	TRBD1	SARKGQGNYGYT
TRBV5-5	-	ASSTDVTTDTQY
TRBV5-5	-	ASSFAGETQY
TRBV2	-	ASSEFGATYNEQF
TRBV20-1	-	SAPTPYYGYT
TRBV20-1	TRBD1	SAPSAGTGVSGANVLT
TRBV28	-	ASSLIANTEAF
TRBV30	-	AWNKNRETGNTIY
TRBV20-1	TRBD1	SAPGTGAATNEKLF
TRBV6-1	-	ASSDRTEKNQPQH
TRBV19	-	ASSPGSGNTEAF
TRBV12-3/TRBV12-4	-	ASSREGAKIYNEQF
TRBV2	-	ASSERSGNTEAF
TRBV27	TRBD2	ASSRILAGDRTGELF
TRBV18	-	ASSPEGGNQPQH
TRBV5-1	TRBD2	ASSLVAGGYNEQF
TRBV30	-	AWTWRALDNEQF
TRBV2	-	ASSPTLALAYEQY
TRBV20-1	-	SASLENNEQF
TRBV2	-	ASRFTLNYGYT
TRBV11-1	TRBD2	ASSFSGSSSNEQF
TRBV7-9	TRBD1	ASSPRHRGEGPPEAF
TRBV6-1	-	ASTEWGADEQY
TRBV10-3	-	AAGPNYEQY